This T cell receptor (beta chain) was retrieved from a study of T cell repertoires in cytomegalovirus infection. The wider study: Indications of both CMV infection and matching HLA type were provided by public TCR beta signatures.

TCRdb reanalysed the reads using MiXCR and keeps one entry per CDR3 protein. In the table there are around 360,000 distinct CDR3 sequences, roughly 36% of which are singletons. Points on this clonotype: Its target is not known.

Germline V gives CDR1 LGHNA, CDR2 YSLEER. Deletions cut 4 bases from V and 5 bases from J, with 17 bases between. The CDR3 extends over 15 amino acids. The TCR was taken from a human donor in good health (CMV status not recorded). Some clones in this sample may be carry-over from other donors' samples. This sample comprised cultured PBMCs, obtained from culture after CMV antigen stimulation. The chain recombines TRBV4-3 with TRBJ1-2; D gene uncertain. CDR3 protein: CASSRGGSLPYGYTF. CDR3 DNA: TGCGCCAGCAGCCGAGGAGGGAGCCTCCCGTATGGCTACACCTTC.